Detailed here is one T cell receptor beta chain. The data derive from a study of blood T cell repertoires in COVID-19. About the study: Samples of COVID-19 (acute and convalescent) were obtained from the United States, Italy and Spain. The cDNA or gDNA used as material had been derived from T cells, B-cell-depleted T cells, or PBMCs.

In the original workflow: Amplifying reference gene primers gave estimates of nucleated cell counts. The protocol was immunoSEQ multiplex PCR, while the TCRdb copy is restricted to in-frame clones and leaves out a portion. V and J calls and clone size come straight from that table; D and trimming were deduced from the DNA. This table holds 150,000 to 180,000 clones, approximately 84% found once. Seattle-derived patients entered the study during active infection and were followed longitudinally. Sequencing was performed on peripheral blood. The receptor's source is a woman in her sixties with COVID-19, enrolled during active disease.

CDR3 DNA sequence: TGCGCCAGCAGCCCAAACACTCGGGGAGGTGGGGCCAACGTCCTGACTTTC. Translated, it gives CASSPNTRGGGANVLTF. The chain has TRBV5-1 and TRBJ2-6; D might be TRBD2 (6 bases). This CDR3 spans 17 amino acids. Looked up from germline, CDR1 is SGHRS and CDR2 is YFSETQ. The ends were cut back, 4 bases at V and 3 bases at J, with 17 bases in the middle.